This is a list of T cell receptor beta chains from one sample in a study of shared clonotypes between healthy human individuals. Only in-frame clones appear in the TCRdb table, and some are missing; sequencing was by immunoSEQ multiplex PCR. The sample lists over 2 million clones, about 94% seen once, with roughly 1.1% in the top ten. Input material: naive CD8+ T cells sorted from blood. These receptors were obtained from a man between 18 and 35 years old in good health. The CDR3 runs from the conserved cysteine through the conserved F or W. D genes are given only for firm matches. A row's size may be missing; if present it is once, few, many or a size class.

clone_size d_call j_call v_call cdr3_aa cdr3_nt
NA NA TRBJ2-1 TRBV7-9 CASSQGPSPNEQFF TGTGCCAGCAGCCAGGGGCCCAGCCCTAATGAGCAGTTCTTC
NA TRBD1 TRBJ1-5 TRBV30 CAWSPTGYQPQHF TGTGCCTGGAGTCCGACAGGGTACCAGCCCCAGCATTTT
NA NA TRBJ2-3 TRBV4-3 CASSRYTASTDTQYF TGCGCCAGCAGCCGGTATACAGCTAGCACAGATACGCAGTATTTT
NA NA TRBJ2-7 TRBV4-3 CASSQDLDGKNEQYF TGCGCCAGCAGCCAAGATCTAGACGGGAAAAACGAGCAGTACTTC
NA NA TRBJ2-3 TRBV5-8 CASSPGTQLADTQYF TGTGCCAGCAGCCCCGGGACCCAACTAGCAGATACGCAGTATTTT
NA NA TRBJ2-7 TRBV11-2 CASSQAGWSEQYF TGTGCCAGCAGCCAAGCAGGGTGGTCCGAGCAGTACTTC
NA TRBD1 TRBJ1-6 TRBV7-9 CASSQRDRGPRDSPLHF TGTGCCAGCAGCCAACGGGACAGGGGGCCTAGGGATTCACCCCTCCACTTT
NA TRBD1 TRBJ2-1 TRBV27 CASRAGTGAYNEQFF TGTGCCAGCAGGGCCGGGACAGGGGCCTACAATGAGCAGTTCTTC
NA NA TRBJ2-5 TRBV7-9 CASIRGAGETQYF TGTGCCAGCATCCGGGGGGCCGGAGAGACCCAGTACTTC
NA NA TRBJ2-7 TRBV27 CASSPLGAGAVSGEQYF TGTGCCAGCAGTCCTTTGGGGGCGGGGGCCGTTTCGGGCGAGCAGTACTTC
NA TRBD1 TRBJ1-3 TRBV30 CAWSIGQASGNTIYF TGTGCCTGGAGTATCGGACAGGCCTCTGGAAACACCATATATTTT
NA TRBD1 TRBJ2-7 TRBV23-1 CASSGLDRGETYEQYF TGCGCCAGCAGCGGCCTTGACAGGGGTGAAACCTACGAGCAGTACTTC
NA TRBD2 TRBJ2-1 TRBV11-2 CASSPRPLAGGPNEQFF TGTGCCAGCAGCCCTCGACCACTAGCGGGGGGCCCGAATGAGCAGTTCTTC
NA NA TRBJ1-5 TRBV4-1 CASSGIRSNQPQHF TGCGCCAGCAGCGGCATCAGGTCAAATCAGCCCCAGCATTTT
NA NA TRBJ2-7 TRBV27 CASSLGGPKYEQYF TGTGCCAGCAGTTTAGGAGGACCCAAATACGAGCAGTACTTC
NA NA TRBJ2-7 TRBV7-9 CASSRLEAYEQYF TGTGCCAGCAGCCGGCTCGAGGCTTACGAGCAGTACTTC
NA TRBD2 TRBJ2-3 TRBV7-9 CASSFAGGAIDTQYF TGTGCCAGCAGCTTTGCGGGAGGGGCTATAGATACGCAGTATTTT
NA TRBD1 TRBJ2-7 TRBV7-9 CASSSGDRGNEQYF TGTGCCAGCAGCTCTGGGGACAGGGGAAACGAGCAGTACTTC
NA TRBD1 TRBJ1-1 TRBV19 CASRTGGTEAFF TGTGCCAGTAGGACAGGGGGCACTGAAGCTTTCTTT
NA TRBD1 TRBJ1-6 TRBV9 CASSEDRDVSPLHF TGTGCCAGCAGCGAAGACAGGGACGTTTCACCCCTCCACTTT
NA TRBD1 TRBJ2-7 TRBV13 CASSPGQVPYEQYF TGTGCCAGCAGCCCGGGACAGGTCCCCTACGAGCAGTACTTC
NA NA TRBJ1-1 TRBV28 CASSSTGPVGTEAFF TGTGCCTCCAGTTCAACGGGGCCGGTGGGCACTGAAGCTTTCTTT
NA NA TRBJ1-2 TRBV5-1 CASSLARGLDYGYTF TGCGCCAGCAGCTTGGCCCGGGGACTCGACTATGGCTACACCTTC
once NA TRBJ1-1 TRBV5-1 CASSLYKLGGTEAFF TGCGCCAGCAGCTTGTACAAATTGGGGGGCACTGAAGCTTTCTTT
NA TRBD1 TRBJ1-2 TRBV5-6 CASSLGTGVQGYTF TGTGCCAGCAGCCTAGGGACAGGGGTCCAGGGCTACACCTTC
NA NA TRBJ1-3 TRBV19 CASTYPGYSSGNTIYF TGTGCCAGTACTTACCCTGGTTATTCGTCTGGAAACACCATATATTTT
NA NA TRBJ1-1 TRBV5-1 CASSWAGEEAFF TGCGCCAGCAGCTGGGCCGGGGAGGAAGCTTTCTTT
NA NA TRBJ2-2 TRBV7-9 CASSPLGGELFF TGTGCCAGCAGCCCCCTTGGGGGGGAGCTGTTTTTT
NA NA TRBJ1-2 TRBV7-9 CAGVSMGYGYTF TGTGCCGGTGTCAGCATGGGCTATGGCTACACCTTC
once NA TRBJ2-1 TRBV4-1 CASSFTGSDYNEQFF TGCGCCAGCAGTTTTACAGGTTCCGATTACAATGAGCAGTTCTTC
NA NA TRBJ1-1 TRBV7-9 CASSPALERWNTEAFF TGTGCCAGCAGCCCGGCCTTGGAGAGGTGGAACACTGAAGCTTTCTTT
NA TRBD2 TRBJ2-7 TRBV4-3 CASSQDSGSSAEQYF TGCGCCAGCAGCCAAGATAGCGGGAGTTCGGCCGAGCAGTACTTC
NA NA TRBJ1-1 TRBV6-5 CASSPGTEAFF TGTGCCAGCAGCCCCGGCACTGAAGCTTTCTTT
many NA TRBJ2-7 TRBV30 CAWSVGAYEQYF TGTGCCTGGAGTGTAGGGGCCTACGAGCAGTACTTC
NA NA TRBJ2-1 TRBV11-2 CASSLVGGAYNEQFF TGTGCCAGCAGCTTAGTTGGCGGCGCCTACAATGAGCAGTTCTTC
once NA TRBJ2-2 TRBV5-6 CASSFGGELFF TGTGCCAGCAGCTTCGGCGGGGAGCTGTTTTTT
NA NA TRBJ1-3 TRBV7-2 CASSLVGTFPEDQGDTIYF TGTGCCAGCAGCTTAGTCGGTACCTTTCCGGAAGACCAAGGGGACACCATATATTTT
NA NA TRBJ2-7 TRBV29-1 CSVGGGRTYEQYF TGCAGCGTCGGGGGCGGCCGAACCTACGAGCAGTACTTC
NA NA TRBJ2-3 TRBV6-5 CASSYVGSTDTQYF TGTGCCAGCAGTTATGTCGGCTCCACAGATACGCAGTATTTT
NA TRBD2 TRBJ2-1 TRBV7-9 CASSSEGRGIEQFF TGTGCCAGCAGCTCCGAGGGGCGGGGGATTGAGCAGTTCTTC
NA NA TRBJ1-4 TRBV7-6 CASSLPPEDGATNEKLFF TGTGCCAGCAGCTTACCCCCAGAGGACGGTGCAACTAATGAAAAACTGTTTTTT
NA TRBD2 TRBJ2-1 TRBV5-4 CASSDQTSGRWVQFF TGTGCCAGCAGCGATCAGACTAGCGGGAGATGGGTGCAGTTCTTC
NA NA TRBJ2-5 TRBV7-9 CASSLEGSSLETQYF TGTGCCAGCAGCTTAGAAGGGTCTAGTTTAGAGACCCAGTACTTC
NA NA TRBJ2-1 TRBV9 CASSLRTGNEQFF TGTGCCAGCAGCCTACGGACGGGGAATGAGCAGTTCTTC
NA TRBD1 TRBJ2-7 TRBV27 CASSKFPWTGTDQGEQYF TGTGCCAGCAGCAAATTTCCCTGGACAGGGACGGATCAGGGCGAGCAGTACTTC
NA NA TRBJ2-3 TRBV5-8 CASSLGAIASTDTQYF TGTGCCAGCAGCTTAGGAGCGATCGCTAGCACAGATACGCAGTATTTT